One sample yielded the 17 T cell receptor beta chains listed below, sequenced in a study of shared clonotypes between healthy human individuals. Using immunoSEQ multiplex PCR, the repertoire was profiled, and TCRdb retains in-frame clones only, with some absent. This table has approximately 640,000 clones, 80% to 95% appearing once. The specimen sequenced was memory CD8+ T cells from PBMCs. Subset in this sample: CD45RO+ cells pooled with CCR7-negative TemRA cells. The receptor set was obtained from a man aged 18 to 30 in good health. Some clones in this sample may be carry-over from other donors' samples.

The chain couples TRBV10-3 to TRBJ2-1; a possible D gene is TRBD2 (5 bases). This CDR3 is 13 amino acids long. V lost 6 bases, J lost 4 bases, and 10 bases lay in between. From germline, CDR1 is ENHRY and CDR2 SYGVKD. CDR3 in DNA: TGTGCCATCAGGGACTTGGCTTACAATGAGCAGTTCTTC. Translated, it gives CAIRDLAYNEQFF.

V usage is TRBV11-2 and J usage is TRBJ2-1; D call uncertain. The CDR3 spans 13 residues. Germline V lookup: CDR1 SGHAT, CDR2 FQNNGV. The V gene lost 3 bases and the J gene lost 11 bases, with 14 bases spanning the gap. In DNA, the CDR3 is TGTGCCAGCAGCTTCGCCGACTTGGGAAAGCAGTTCTTC. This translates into CASSFADLGKQFF.

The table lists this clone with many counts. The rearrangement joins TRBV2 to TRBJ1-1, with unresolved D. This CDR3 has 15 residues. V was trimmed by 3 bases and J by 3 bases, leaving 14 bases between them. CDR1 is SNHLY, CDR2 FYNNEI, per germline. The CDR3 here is CASSEIALRDTEAFF. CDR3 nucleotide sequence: TGTGCCAGCAGTGAGATCGCGCTAAGGGACACTGAAGCTTTCTTT.

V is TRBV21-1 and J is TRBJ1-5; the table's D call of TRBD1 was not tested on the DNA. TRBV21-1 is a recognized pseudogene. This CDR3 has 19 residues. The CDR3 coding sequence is TGTGCCACCAAACACCCTCGTCGCTCGACAGGGGTCGACAATCAGCCCCAGCATTTT. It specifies CATKHPRRSTGVDNQPQHF.

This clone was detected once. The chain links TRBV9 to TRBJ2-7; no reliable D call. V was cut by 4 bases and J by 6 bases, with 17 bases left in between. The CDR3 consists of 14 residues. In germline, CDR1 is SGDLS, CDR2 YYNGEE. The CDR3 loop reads CASSPLDGLSEQYF. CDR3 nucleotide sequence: TGTGCCAGCAGCCCCCTGGACGGTTTATCCGAGCAGTACTTC.

CDR3 DNA sequence: TGTGCCATCAGTGAGTCGAGGACTTTAATTGGGGCCAACGTCCTGACTTTC. Amino acids: CAISESRTLIGANVLTF. The J gene is TRBJ2-6, the V gene TRBV10-3, with a weak D call TRBD2 (5 bases). The V end lost 0 bases, the J end lost 3 bases, and 12 bases lay between the germline ends. The CDR3 is 17 residues long. From germline, CDR1 is ENHRY and CDR2 SYGVKD.

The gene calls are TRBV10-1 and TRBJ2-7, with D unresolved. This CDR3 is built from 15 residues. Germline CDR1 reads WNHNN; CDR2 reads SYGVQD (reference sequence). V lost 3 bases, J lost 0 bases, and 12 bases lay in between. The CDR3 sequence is CASSEGPPPSYEQYF. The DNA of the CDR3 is TGCGCCAGCAGTGAAGGCCCACCTCCCTCCTACGAGCAGTACTTC.

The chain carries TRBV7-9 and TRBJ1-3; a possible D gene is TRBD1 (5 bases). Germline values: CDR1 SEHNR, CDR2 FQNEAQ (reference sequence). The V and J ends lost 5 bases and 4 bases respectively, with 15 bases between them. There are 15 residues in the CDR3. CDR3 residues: CASSQELGRGNTIYF. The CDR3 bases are TGTGCCAGCAGCCAAGAATTGGGACGCGGAAACACCATATATTTT.

In DNA, the CDR3 is TGTGCCAGCAGTTCAGGGACCACCGGGGAGCTGTTTTTT. It specifies CASSSGTTGELFF. The chain joins TRBV6-5 to TRBJ2-2; D possibly matches TRBD1 or TRBD2 (5 bases each). Germline CDR1 is MNHEY and CDR2 is SVGAGI. This CDR3 is built from 13 residues. Trimming pared 4 bases from V and 4 bases from J, leaving 7 bases between.

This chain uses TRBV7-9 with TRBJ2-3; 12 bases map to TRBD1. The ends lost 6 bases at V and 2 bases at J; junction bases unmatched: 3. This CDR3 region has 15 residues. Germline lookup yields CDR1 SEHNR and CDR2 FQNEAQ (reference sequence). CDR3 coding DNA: TGTGCCAGCAGGCCGGGACAGGGGGCCACAGATACGCAGTATTTT. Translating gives CASRPGQGATDTQYF.

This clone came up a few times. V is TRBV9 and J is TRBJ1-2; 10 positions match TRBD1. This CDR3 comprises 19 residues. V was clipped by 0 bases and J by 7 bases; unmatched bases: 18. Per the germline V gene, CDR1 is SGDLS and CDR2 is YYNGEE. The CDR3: CASSVDPTPKDRGEGGYTF. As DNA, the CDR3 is TGTGCCAGCAGCGTAGACCCAACGCCCAAGGACAGGGGGGAGGGTGGCTACACCTTC.

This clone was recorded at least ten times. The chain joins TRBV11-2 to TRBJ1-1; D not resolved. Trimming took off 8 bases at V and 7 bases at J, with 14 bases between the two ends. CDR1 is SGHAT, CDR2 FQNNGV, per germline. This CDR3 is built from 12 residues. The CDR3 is CASGLTRNEAFF. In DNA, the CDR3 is TGTGCCAGCGGACTGACACGGAATGAAGCTTTCTTT.

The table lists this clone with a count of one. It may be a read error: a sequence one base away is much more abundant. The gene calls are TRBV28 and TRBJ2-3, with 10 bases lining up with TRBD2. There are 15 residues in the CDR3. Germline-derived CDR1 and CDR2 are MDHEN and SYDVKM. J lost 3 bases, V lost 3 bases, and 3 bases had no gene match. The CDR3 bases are TGTGCCAGCAGTTTGGCTAGCGGGAGTACAGATACGCAGTATTTT. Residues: CASSLASGSTDTQYF.

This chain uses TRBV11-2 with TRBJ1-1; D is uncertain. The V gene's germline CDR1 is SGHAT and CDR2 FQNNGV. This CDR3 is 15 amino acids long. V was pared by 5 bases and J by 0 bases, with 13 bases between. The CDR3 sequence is CASSPFRSVNTEAFF. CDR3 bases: TGTGCCAGCAGCCCGTTTCGGTCCGTGAACACTGAAGCTTTCTTT.

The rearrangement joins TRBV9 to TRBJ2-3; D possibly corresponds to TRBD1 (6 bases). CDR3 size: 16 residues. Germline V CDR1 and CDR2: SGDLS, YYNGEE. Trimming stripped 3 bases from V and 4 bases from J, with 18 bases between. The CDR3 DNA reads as TGTGCCAGCAGCGCGAATAGGGGGAGTACCGCAGATACGCAGTATTTT. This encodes CASSANRGSTADTQYF.

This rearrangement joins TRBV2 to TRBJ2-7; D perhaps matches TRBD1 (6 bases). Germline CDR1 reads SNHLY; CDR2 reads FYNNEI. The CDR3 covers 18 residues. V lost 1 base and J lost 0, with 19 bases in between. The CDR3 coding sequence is TGTGCCAGCAGTGAAGAAGGGGAACAGGGCCCGACCTCCTACGAGCAGTACTTC. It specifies CASSEEGEQGPTSYEQYF.

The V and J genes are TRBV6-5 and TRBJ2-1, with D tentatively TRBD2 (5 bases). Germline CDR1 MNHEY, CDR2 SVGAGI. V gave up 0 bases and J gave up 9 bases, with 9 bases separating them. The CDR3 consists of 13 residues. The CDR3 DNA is TGTGCCAGCAGTTACTCCGTCGCGGGTGAGCAGTTCTTC. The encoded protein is CASSYSVAGEQFF.